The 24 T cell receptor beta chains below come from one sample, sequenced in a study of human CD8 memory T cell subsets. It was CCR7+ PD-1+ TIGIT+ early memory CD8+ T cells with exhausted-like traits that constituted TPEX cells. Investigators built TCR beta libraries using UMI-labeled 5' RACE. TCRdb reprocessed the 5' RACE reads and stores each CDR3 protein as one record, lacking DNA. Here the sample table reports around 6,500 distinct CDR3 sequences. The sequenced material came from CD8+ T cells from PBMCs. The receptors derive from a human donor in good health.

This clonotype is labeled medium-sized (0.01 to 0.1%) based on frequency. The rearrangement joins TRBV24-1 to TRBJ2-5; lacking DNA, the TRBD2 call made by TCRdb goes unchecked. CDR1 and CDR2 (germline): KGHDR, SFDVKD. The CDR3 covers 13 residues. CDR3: CATSPSSGETQYF.

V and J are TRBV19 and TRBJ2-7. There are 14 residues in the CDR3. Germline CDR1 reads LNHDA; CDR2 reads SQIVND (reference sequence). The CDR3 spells CASSIGGLSYEQYF.

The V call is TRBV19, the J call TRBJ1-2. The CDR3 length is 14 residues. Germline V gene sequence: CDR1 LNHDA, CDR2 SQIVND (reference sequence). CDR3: CASRLRAQLGGYTF.

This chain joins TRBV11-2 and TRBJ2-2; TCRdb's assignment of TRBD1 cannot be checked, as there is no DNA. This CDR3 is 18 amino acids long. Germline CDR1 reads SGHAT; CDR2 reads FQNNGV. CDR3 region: CASSLDLNWGTFTKELFF.

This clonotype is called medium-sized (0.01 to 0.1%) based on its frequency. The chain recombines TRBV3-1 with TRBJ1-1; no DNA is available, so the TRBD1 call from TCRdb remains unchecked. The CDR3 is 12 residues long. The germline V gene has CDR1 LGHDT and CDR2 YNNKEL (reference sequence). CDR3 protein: CASSQGQFEAFF. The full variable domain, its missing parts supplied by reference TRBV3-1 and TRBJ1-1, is DTAVSQTPKYLVTQMGNDKSIKCEQNLGHDTMYWYKQDSKKFLKIMFSYNNKELIINETVPNRFSPKSPDKAHLNLHINSLELGDSAVYFCASSQGQFEAFFGQGTRLTVV.

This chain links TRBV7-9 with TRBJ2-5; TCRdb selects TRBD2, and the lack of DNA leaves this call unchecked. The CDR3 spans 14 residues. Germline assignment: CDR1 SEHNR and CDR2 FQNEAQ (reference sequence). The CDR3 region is CASSLEVTQETQYF.

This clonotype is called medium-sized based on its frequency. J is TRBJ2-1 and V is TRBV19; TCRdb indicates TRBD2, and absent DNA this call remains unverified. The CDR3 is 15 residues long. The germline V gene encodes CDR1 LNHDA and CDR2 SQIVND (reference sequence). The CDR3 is CASSRGSGAYNEQFF.

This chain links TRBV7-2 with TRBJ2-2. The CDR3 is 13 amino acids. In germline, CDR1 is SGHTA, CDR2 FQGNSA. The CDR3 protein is CASSLGVAGELFF.

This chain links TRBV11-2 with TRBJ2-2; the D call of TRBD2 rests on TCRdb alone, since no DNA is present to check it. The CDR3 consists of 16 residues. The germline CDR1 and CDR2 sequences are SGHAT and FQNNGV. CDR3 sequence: CASSLAPGTSTGELFF. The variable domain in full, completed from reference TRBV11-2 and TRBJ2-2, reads EAGVAQSPRYKIIEKRQSVAFWCNPISGHATLYWYQQILGQGPKLLIQFQNNGVVDDSQLPKDRFSAERLKGVDSTLKIQPAKLEDSAVYLCASSLAPGTSTGELFFGEGSRLTVL.

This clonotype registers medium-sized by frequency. CDR3 loop: CASSLGVNEQFF. V is TRBV7-9 and J is TRBJ2-1. This CDR3 region has 12 residues. The germline CDR1 and CDR2 sequences are SEHNR and FQNEAQ (reference sequence).

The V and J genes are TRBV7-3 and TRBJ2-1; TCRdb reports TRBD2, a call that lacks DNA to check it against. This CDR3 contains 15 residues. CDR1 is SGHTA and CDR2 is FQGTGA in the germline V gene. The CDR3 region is CASSLGAGGYNEQFF.

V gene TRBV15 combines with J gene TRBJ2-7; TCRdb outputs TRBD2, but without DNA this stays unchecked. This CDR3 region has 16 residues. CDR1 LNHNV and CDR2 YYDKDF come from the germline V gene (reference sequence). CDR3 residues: CATSRTGTSLSYEQYF.

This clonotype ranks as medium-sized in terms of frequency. The CDR3 loop is CASSLRVDSLGQFF. The chain combines TRBV7-3 with TRBJ2-1; TCRdb outputs TRBD1, but without DNA this stays unchecked. CDR1 is SGHTA and CDR2 is FQGTGA in the germline V gene. CDR3 length equals 14 residues.

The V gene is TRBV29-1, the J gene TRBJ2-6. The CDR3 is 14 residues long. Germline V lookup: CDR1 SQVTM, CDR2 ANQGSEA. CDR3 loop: CSVMSSSGANVLTF.

The CDR3 sequence: CASSPTGTSNYNEQFF. This chain links TRBV4-3 with TRBJ2-1; with no DNA, the TCRdb D assignment of TRBD1 cannot be verified. The CDR3 sequence is 16 residues long. The germline V gene encodes CDR1 LGHNA and CDR2 YSLEER.

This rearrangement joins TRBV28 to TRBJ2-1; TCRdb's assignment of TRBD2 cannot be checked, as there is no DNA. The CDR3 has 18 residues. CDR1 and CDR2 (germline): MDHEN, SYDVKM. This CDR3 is CASSFRSGGLAVPLEQFF.

The CDR3 loop reads CSARAPNTGELFF. This chain links TRBV20-1 with TRBJ2-2. This CDR3 comprises 13 residues. The germline CDR1 and CDR2 sequences are DFQATT and SNEGSKA (reference sequence).

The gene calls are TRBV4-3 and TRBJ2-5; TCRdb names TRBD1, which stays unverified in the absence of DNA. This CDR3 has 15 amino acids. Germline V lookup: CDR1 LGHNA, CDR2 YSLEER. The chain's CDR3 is CASSQDSGTEETQYF.

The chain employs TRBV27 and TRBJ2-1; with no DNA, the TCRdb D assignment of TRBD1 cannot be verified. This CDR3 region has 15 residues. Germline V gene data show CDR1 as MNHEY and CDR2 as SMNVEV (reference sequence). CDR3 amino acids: CASSFLDRFYNEQFF.

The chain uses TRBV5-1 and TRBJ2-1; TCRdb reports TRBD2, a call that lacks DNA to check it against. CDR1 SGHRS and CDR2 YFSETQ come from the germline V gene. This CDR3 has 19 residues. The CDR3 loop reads CASSLGDYQRLADLGEQFF.

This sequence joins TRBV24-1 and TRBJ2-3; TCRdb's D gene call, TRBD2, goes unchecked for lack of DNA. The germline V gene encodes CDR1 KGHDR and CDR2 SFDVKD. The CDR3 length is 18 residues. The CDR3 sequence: CATSGGELAFLSTDTQYF.

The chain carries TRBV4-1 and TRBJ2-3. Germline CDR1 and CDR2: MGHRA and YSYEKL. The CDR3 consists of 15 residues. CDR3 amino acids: CASSLSSVDTDTQYF.

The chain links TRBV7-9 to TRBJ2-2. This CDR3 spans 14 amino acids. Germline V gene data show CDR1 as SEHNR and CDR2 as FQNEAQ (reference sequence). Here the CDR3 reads CASSLVTDTGELFF.

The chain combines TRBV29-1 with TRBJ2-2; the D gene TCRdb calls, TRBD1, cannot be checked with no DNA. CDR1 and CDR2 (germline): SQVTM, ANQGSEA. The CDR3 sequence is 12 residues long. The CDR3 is CSVSGAAGELFF.